These 25 T cell receptor beta chains came from one sample sequenced in a study of OX40 agonist ivuxolimab in advanced cancers. Using immunoSEQ multiplex PCR, the repertoire was profiled, and TCRdb retains in-frame clones only, with some absent. The sample has about 68,000 clones, 75% to 85% seen once. The specimen was CD4+ or CD8+ T cells sorted from blood, collected in a trial of the OX40 agonist ivuxolimab. These receptor sequences come from an adult with an advanced solid tumor such as melanoma, head and neck, liver or kidney cancer.

The chain joins TRBV7-2 to TRBJ2-7; TRBD2 might be the D (5 bases). Germline CDR1 reads SGHTA; CDR2 reads FQGNSA. The CDR3 runs to 14 residues. Trimming removed 1 base at V and 6 bases at J, with 13 bases between. The CDR3 DNA sequence: TGTGCCAGCAGCTTAGTAAGGGAGCCCCTCGAGCAGTACTTC. It encodes CASSLVREPLEQYF.

Only a few counts were recorded for this clone. This chain connects TRBV6-5 to TRBJ1-3; D gene uncertain. Trimming removed 6 bases at V and 0 bases at J, with 9 bases between. The CDR3 is 14 residues long. Germline lookup yields CDR1 MNHEY and CDR2 SVGAGI. The CDR3 nucleotides are TGTGCCAGCAGCGACGGATACTCTGGAAACACCATATATTTT. It encodes CASSDGYSGNTIYF.

A few counts support this clone. The chain links TRBV5-4 to TRBJ1-2, with D hard to call. The CDR3 has 13 residues. Germline lookup yields CDR1 SGHNT and CDR2 YYREEE (reference sequence). V lost 1 base and J 0 bases, leaving 4 bases between the germline ends. CDR3 sequence: CASSLLANYGYTF. CDR3 nucleotide sequence: TGTGCCAGCAGCTTGCTTGCTAACTATGGCTACACCTTC.

This sequence joins TRBV20-1 and TRBJ1-2, with TRBD1 as a possible D gene (5 bases). Trimming stripped 8 bases from V and 8 bases from J, with 15 bases between. The V gene's germline CDR1 is DFQATT and CDR2 SNEGSKA (reference sequence). CDR3 length equals 11 residues. CDR3 loop: CSRPGEGGYTF. The CDR3 DNA sequence: TGCAGTCGCCCGGGGGAAGGAGGCTACACCTTC.

The CDR3 reads CASSSQGIETQYF. The CDR3 DNA reads TGTGCCAGCAGCTCACAGGGGATAGAGACCCAGTACTTC. The chain employs TRBV5-4 and TRBJ2-5, with 7 bases that match TRBD1. There are 13 residues in the CDR3. V lost 3 bases, J lost 4 bases, and 3 bases stayed unmatched. The germline V gene has CDR1 SGHNT and CDR2 YYREEE (reference sequence).

The chain is built from TRBV6-1 and TRBJ1-4; TRBD1 aligns across 7 bases. The CDR3 consists of 14 residues. V lost 4 bases, J lost 5 bases, and 4 bases stayed unmatched. In germline, CDR1 is MNHNS, CDR2 SASEGT. CDR3 DNA: TGTGCCAGCAGTGCAGGGGGGCTAAATGAAAAACTGTTTTTT. It yields the protein CASSAGGLNEKLFF.

The V and J genes are TRBV18 and TRBJ1-1, with 8 bases lining up with TRBD1. Germline CDR1 reads KGHSH; CDR2 reads LQKENI. The CDR3 is 15 amino acids. J gave up 1 base and V 5 bases, and 6 bases lay outside the gene matches. The CDR3 DNA follows: TGTGCCAGCTCAACGGCAGGGGGCCCGAACACTGAAGCTTTCTTT. This gives the protein CASSTAGGPNTEAFF.

The chain carries TRBV7-9 and TRBJ2-2; possibly TRBD2 for D (5 bases). The CDR3 has 12 residues. Deletions cut 5 bases from V and 7 bases from J, with 8 bases between. CDR1 and CDR2 (germline): SEHNR, FQNEAQ (reference sequence). The CDR3 DNA is TGTGCCAGCAGCGTACGGGGCGGGGAGCTGTTTTTT. Protein sequence: CASSVRGGELFF.

The CDR3 region is CASSSGLAGEHNEQFF. CDR3 nucleotide sequence: TGCGCCAGCAGCTCCGGACTAGCGGGAGAACACAATGAGCAGTTCTTC. V is TRBV5-1 and J is TRBJ2-1, with 13 bases matching TRBD2. Germline V gene sequence: CDR1 SGHRS, CDR2 YFSETQ. The CDR3 runs 16 residues. J gave up 5 bases and V 3 bases, and 5 bases lay outside the gene matches.

The chain employs TRBV2 and TRBJ2-5, with D tentatively TRBD2 (7 bases). The CDR3 is 19 amino acids. Trimming left V 5 bases short and J 2 bases short, with 27 bases between. Germline assignment: CDR1 SNHLY and CDR2 FYNNEI. Here the CDR3 reads CASSPPGLRLGGVQETQYF. The DNA of the CDR3 is TGTGCCAGCAGTCCTCCGGGACTCCGACTAGGGGGGGTACAAGAGACCCAGTACTTC.

The count of this clone is one. CDR3 DNA sequence: TGCGCCAGCAGCTTGGGTCCTGTAGATACGCAGTATTTT. The encoded protein is CASSLGPVDTQYF. The chain links TRBV5-1 to TRBJ2-3; no clear D. This CDR3 is built from 13 residues. Per the germline V gene, CDR1 is SGHRS and CDR2 is YFSETQ. Trimming removed 0 bases at V and 5 bases at J, with 7 bases between.

The chain links TRBV7-2 to TRBJ2-5; D remains ambiguous. CDR1 and CDR2 (germline): SGHTA, FQGNSA. CDR3 length: 10 amino acids. V dropped 4 bases and J dropped 7 bases, with 4 bases sitting between them. The CDR3 DNA is TGTGCCAGCAGCTCGGGGACCCAGTACTTC. It yields the protein CASSSGTQYF.

The genes are TRBV28 and TRBJ2-2; 13 bases map to TRBD2. CDR1 is MDHEN, CDR2 SYDVKM, per germline. J lost 2 bases, V lost 3 bases, and 12 bases had no gene match. CDR3 length equals 20 residues. CDR3 in DNA: TGTGCCAGCAGTTTGTTCTGGACTAGCGGGAGACCTAATAACACCGGGGAGCTGTTTTTT. It yields the protein CASSLFWTSGRPNNTGELFF.

The chain carries TRBV2 and TRBJ2-1; TRBD1 matches 7 bases. Trimming cost V 4 bases and J 8 bases; bases outside gene matches: 2. CDR3 size: 12 residues. Germline CDR1 SNHLY, CDR2 FYNNEI. The CDR3 DNA reads TGTGCCAGCAGTGTGGGACAGCATGAGCAGTTCTTC. It yields the protein CASSVGQHEQFF.

V usage is TRBV5-4 and J usage is TRBJ2-1; D possibly uses TRBD1 or TRBD2 (6 bases each). The CDR3 extends over 17 amino acids. The germline V and J ends were trimmed by 5 bases and 2 bases, with 20 bases remaining between them. CDR1 is SGHNT, CDR2 YYREEE, per germline (reference sequence). The CDR3 region has the DNA TGTGCCAGCAGAATTTGGGGGGCCGGAGACACCTACAATGAGCAGTTCTTC. The encoded protein is CASRIWGAGDTYNEQFF.

The chain couples TRBV29-1 to TRBJ2-5; 8 bases are shared with TRBD2. This CDR3 region has 13 residues. Germline CDR1 SQVTM, CDR2 ANQGSEA. V trimming: 3 bases; J trimming: 5 bases; junction bases outside the gene matches: 5. CDR3 in amino acids: CSVDAGGGETQYF. The DNA of the CDR3 is TGCAGCGTTGATGCGGGGGGCGGGGAGACCCAGTACTTC.

This clone has a handful of counts. The chain carries TRBV7-3 and TRBJ2-4, with D possibly called TRBD1 or TRBD2 (5 bases each). The CDR3 length is 18 residues. Germline V gene lookup returns CDR1 SGHTA and CDR2 FQGTGA. V was trimmed by 6 bases and J by 7 bases, leaving 28 bases between them. As DNA, the CDR3 is TGTGCCAGCAGGGAGACGCCGGGACCGCTAGGAGAGGGTAACATTCAGTACTTC. It encodes CASRETPGPLGEGNIQYF.

As concerns this clone: At one end, the junction sequence differs from germline, possibly due to a read error. The CDR3 DNA is TGCGCCAGCAGCCCGGGACAGTCTGGGGCCAACGTCCTGACTTTC. It encodes CASSPGQSGANVLTF. The chain carries TRBV7-2 and TRBJ2-6, with TRBD1 identical over 7 bases. Germline V gene sequence: CDR1 SGHTA, CDR2 FQGNSA. The CDR3 has 15 amino acids.

The chain links TRBV15 to TRBJ1-1; D remains ambiguous. Germline-derived CDR1 and CDR2 are LNHNV and YYDKDF (reference sequence). This CDR3 contains 13 residues. Deletions cut 3 bases from V and 3 bases from J, with 8 bases between. The DNA for the CDR3 is TGTGCCACCAGCAGCAGGAGGGACACTGAAGCTTTCTTT. This translates into CATSSRRDTEAFF.

The rearrangement links TRBV11-2 to TRBJ2-6, with D tentatively TRBD1 or TRBD2 (6 bases each). Trimming took off 3 bases at V and 0 bases at J, with 15 bases between the two ends. The germline CDR1 and CDR2 sequences are SGHAT and FQNNGV. CDR3 length: 18 residues. The CDR3 bases are TGTGCCAGCAGCTTTTCTATCCCGGGGGCCTCTGGGGCCAACGTCCTGACTTTC. Translation: CASSFSIPGASGANVLTF.

The genes are TRBV5-1 and TRBJ1-5, with 9 bases identical to TRBD1. CDR1 SGHRS and CDR2 YFSETQ come from the germline V gene. After removal of 4 bases from V and 10 bases from J, the junction contained 9 bases not matched to a gene. This CDR3 comprises 14 residues. The CDR3 DNA sequence: TGCGCCAGCAGCAAGGGACAGGGAGATGATCCCCAGCATTTT. Translated: CASSKGQGDDPQHF. Combining the CDR3 with reference TRBV5-1 and TRBJ1-5 gives the whole variable domain KAGVTQTPRYLIKTRGQQVTLSCSPISGHRSVSWYQQTPGQGLQFLFEYFSETQRNKGNFPGRFSGRQFSNSRSEMNVSTLELGDSALYLCASSKGQGDDPQHFGDGTRLSIL.

This chain's CDR3 is CASSQMAGRGADHNEQFF. DNA of the CDR3: TGTGCCAGCAGCCAAATGGCGGGTAGGGGGGCCGATCACAATGAGCAGTTCTTC. The chain uses TRBV7-2 and TRBJ2-1; D possibly uses TRBD1 or TRBD2 (6 bases each). Trimming took 5 bases from V and 5 from J, leaving 25 bases between them. Germline CDR1 reads SGHTA; CDR2 reads FQGNSA. This CDR3 has 18 amino acids.

This chain joins TRBV7-8 and TRBJ1-3; TRBD1 agrees at 8 bases. Per the germline V gene, CDR1 is SGHVS and CDR2 is FQNEAQ. There are 17 residues in the CDR3. V lost 5 bases to trimming and J lost 1 base; unmatched junction nucleotides: 10. CDR3 nucleotides: TGTGCCAGCAGCCTACCCCGACAGGGGCTGTCTGGAAACACCATATATTTT. Translating gives CASSLPRQGLSGNTIYF.

This clone showed up just once. CDR3 loop: CASSQQGKGGNTIYF. As DNA, the CDR3 is TGTGCCAGCAGTCAACAGGGAAAGGGTGGAAACACCATATATTTT. The chain employs TRBV28 and TRBJ1-3; perhaps TRBD1 as D (6 bases). The CDR3 contains 15 residues. Germline CDR1 MDHEN, CDR2 SYDVKM. V lost 5 bases and J 3 bases, leaving 14 bases between the germline ends. The full variable domain, in which reference TRBV28 and TRBJ1-3 provide the parts outside the CDR3, is DVKVTQSSRYLVKRTGEKVFLECVQDMDHENMFWYRQDPGLGLRLIYFSYDVKMKEKGDIPEGYSVSREKKERFSLILESASTNQTSMYLCASSQQGKGGNTIYFGEGSWLTVV.

This chain joins TRBV6-5 and TRBJ2-5; a weak D match, TRBD1 (5 bases). The CDR3 length is 15 residues. Deletions cut 7 bases from V and 5 bases from J, with 20 bases between. The germline CDR1 and CDR2 sequences are MNHEY and SVGAGI. For the CDR3, the DNA is TGTGCCAGCAAAAAGCCAGGGCTAGAATATGAGACCCAGTACTTC. The encoded protein is CASKKPGLEYETQYF.